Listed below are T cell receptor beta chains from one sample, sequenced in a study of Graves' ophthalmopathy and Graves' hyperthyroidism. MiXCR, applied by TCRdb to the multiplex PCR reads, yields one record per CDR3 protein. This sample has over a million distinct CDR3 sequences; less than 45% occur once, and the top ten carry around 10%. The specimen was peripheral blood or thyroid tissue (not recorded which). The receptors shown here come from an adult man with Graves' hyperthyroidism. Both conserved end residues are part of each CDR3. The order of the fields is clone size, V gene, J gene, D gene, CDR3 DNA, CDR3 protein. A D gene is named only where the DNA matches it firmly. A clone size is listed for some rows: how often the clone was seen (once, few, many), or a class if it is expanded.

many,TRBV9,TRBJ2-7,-,TGTGCCAGCAGCGTAGCGGGAGCTCCGGAGGACGAGCAGTACTTC,CASSVAGAPEDEQYF
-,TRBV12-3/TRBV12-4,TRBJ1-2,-,TGTGCCAGCAGTTTAAAGTCCTTCGGGGGTGGCTACACCTTC,CASSLKSFGGGYTF
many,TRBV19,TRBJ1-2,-,TGTGCCAGTTTTGACAGGCACTATGGCTACACCTTC,CASFDRHYGYTF
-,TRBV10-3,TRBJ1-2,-,TGTGCCAGCAGTTACTGGGCTGGCTACACCTTC,CASSYWAGYTF
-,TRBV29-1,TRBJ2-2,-,TGCAGCGTTCGCCTAGGGGCCGGGGAGCTGTTCTTT,CSVRLGAGELFF
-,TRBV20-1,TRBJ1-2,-,TGCAGTGCTAGTCATGTGGGGGCCCGGGGCGGCTACACCTTC,CSASHVGARGGYTF
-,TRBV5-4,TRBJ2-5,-,TGTGCCAGCAGCCCACCCGGGTACCAAGAGACCCAGTACTTC,CASSPPGYQETQYF
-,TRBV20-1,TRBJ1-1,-,TGCAGTGCCCCGGCTAATCCGAGGACTGAAGCTTTCTTT,CSAPANPRTEAFF
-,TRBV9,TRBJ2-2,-,TGTGCCAGCAGCGCCCAACTAGGACGAGGCACCGGGGAGCTGTTTTTT,CASSAQLGRGTGELFF
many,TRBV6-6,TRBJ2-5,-,TGTGCCAGCAGTTACTCGCGTATTGAGACCCAGTACTTC,CASSYSRIETQYF
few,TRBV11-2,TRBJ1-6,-,TGTGCCAGCAACTTAACACAGCCTACAGGTCGTTCACCCCTCCACTTT,CASNLTQPTGRSPLHF
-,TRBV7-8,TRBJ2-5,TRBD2,TGTGCCAGCAGCTTACTAGCGGCCTTCCGAGAGACCCAGTACTTC,CASSLLAAFRETQYF
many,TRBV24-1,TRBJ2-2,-,TGTGCCACCAGTGATGAGGCAAAAAGCGCCGGGGAGCTGTTTTTT,CATSDEAKSAGELFF
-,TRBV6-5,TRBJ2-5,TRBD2,TGTGCCAGCAGTTATGGAGCGGGAGGTCAAGAGACCCAGTACTTC,CASSYGAGGQETQYF
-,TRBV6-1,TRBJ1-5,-,TGTGCCAGCAGTGCCAACGTTAGGCCCCAGCATTTT,CASSANVRPQHF
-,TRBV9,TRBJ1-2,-,TGCCCAGGGGCAGGGCCGACCTTC,CPGAGPTF
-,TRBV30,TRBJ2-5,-,TGTGCCTGGAGTGTACGGTCTGTGTGGGGGGCTGGAGAGACCCAGTACTTC,CAWSVRSVWGAGETQYF
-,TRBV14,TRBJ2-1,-,TGTGCCAGCAGCCAAGCGAGACATTCCTACAATGAGCAGTTCTTC,CASSQARHSYNEQFF
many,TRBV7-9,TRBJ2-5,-,TGTGCCAGCAGCTCCCAGAGTCAAGAGACCCAGTACTTC,CASSSQSQETQYF
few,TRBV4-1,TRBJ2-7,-,TGCGCCAGCAGCCAAGAAGATCGAGGGTCCTACGAGCAGTACTTC,CASSQEDRGSYEQYF
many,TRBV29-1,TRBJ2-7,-,TGCAGCGTCGGGGGTGGCGACCGCCACGAGCAGTACTTC,CSVGGGDRHEQYF
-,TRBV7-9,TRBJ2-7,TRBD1,TGTGCCAGCAGCTCGGGATCCGGACAGGGATCGGTGCAGTACTTC,CASSSGSGQGSVQYF
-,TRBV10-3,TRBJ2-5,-,TGTGCCATCAGTGTCCGGGACCAGACCCAGTACTTC,CAISVRDQTQYF
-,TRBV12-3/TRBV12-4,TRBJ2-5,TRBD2,TGTGCCAGCAGTTGGAAGCGGGGGGGGACCCAGTACTTC,CASSWKRGGTQYF
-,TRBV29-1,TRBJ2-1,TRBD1,TGCAGCGTTGAGGGGACAGGGAACGGAAGGAACAATGAGTGGCAGTTCTTC,CSVEGTGNGRNNEWQFF
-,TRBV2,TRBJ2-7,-,TGTGCCAGCAGTGAACAGGGTGAGGCGTCCTACGAGCAGTACTTC,CASSEQGEASYEQYF
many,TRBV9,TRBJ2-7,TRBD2,TGTGCCAGCAGCCCGAGAGCGGGAGGTAGCTCCTACGAGCAGTACTTC,CASSPRAGGSSYEQYF
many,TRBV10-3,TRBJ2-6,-,TGTGCCATCAGCGGCCGAATTAACTCTGGGGCCAACGTCCTGACTTTC,CAISGRINSGANVLTF
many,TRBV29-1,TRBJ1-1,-,TGCAGCGTTGCGTTCGGGGGGGCTTTCTTT,CSVAFGGAFF
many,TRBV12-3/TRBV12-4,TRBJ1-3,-,TGTGCCAGCCAGGGGATTGCTGGAAACACCATATATTTT,CASQGIAGNTIYF
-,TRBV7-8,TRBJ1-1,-,TGTGCCAGCAGCCCCCCCGGGGGGCGGAAGGTGAACACTGAAGCTTTCTTT,CASSPPGGRKVNTEAFF
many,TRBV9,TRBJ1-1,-,TGTGCCAGCAGCGTAGGCGGGGAAGGGCACACTGAAGCTTTCTTT,CASSVGGEGHTEAFF
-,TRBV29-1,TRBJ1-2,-,TGCAGCGTGGGAGGAGGGACGGGTGGCTACACCTTC,CSVGGGTGGYTF
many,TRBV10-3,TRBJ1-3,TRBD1,TGTGCCATCAGAGACGGGACAGGGACCGGGAACTCTGGAAACACCATATATTTT,CAIRDGTGTGNSGNTIYF
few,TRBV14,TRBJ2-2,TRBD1,TGTGCCAGCAGCCAAATAGGGGGCGACACCGGGGAGCTGTTTTTT,CASSQIGGDTGELFF
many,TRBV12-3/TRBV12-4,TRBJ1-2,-,TGTGCCAGCAGTCCCGTTGGGGGGGAATACTATGGCTACACCTTC,CASSPVGGEYYGYTF
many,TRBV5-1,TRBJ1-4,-,TGCGCCAGCAGCTTGATAGAAAATGAAAAACTGTTTTTT,CASSLIENEKLFF
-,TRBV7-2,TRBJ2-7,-,TGTGCCAGCAGCTTAGGTGGGCCCCAGCAGTACTTC,CASSLGGPQQYF
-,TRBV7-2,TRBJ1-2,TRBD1,TGTGCCAGCAGCCTCCGGACAGGGGTGGGCGACACCTTC,CASSLRTGVGDTF
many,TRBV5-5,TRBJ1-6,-,TGTGCCAGCAGCTTGGTAGCAGGGCGCAATTCACCCCTCCACTTT,CASSLVAGRNSPLHF
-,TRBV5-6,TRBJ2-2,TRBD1,TGTGCCAGCAGCTTCGACAGGGTGCTCGGCACCGGGGAGCTGTTTTTT,CASSFDRVLGTGELFF
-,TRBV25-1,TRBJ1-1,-,TGTGCCAGCGTTGACATTCGGCAGGGACCCATGAACACTGAAGCTTTCTTT,CASVDIRQGPMNTEAFF
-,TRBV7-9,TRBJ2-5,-,TGTGCCAGCACCACCCCTCACGAGACCCAGTACTTC,CASTTPHETQYF